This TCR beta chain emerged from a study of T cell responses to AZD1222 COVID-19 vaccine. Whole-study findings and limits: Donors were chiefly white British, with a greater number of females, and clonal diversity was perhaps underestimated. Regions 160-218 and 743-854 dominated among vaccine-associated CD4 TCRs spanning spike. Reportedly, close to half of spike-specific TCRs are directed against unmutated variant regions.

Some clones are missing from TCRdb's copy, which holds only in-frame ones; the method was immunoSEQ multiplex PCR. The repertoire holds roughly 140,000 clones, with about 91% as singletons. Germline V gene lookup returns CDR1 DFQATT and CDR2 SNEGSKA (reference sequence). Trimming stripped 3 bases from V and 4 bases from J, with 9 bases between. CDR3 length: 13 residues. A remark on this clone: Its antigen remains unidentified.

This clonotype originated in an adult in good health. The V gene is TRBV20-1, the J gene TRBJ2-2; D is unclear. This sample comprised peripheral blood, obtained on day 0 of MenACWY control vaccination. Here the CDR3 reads CSASHGTTGELFF. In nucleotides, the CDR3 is TGCAGTGCTAGTCATGGAACCACCGGGGAGCTGTTTTTT.